This TCR beta chain was found in a study of T-cell reconstitution after alpha-beta-depleted transplantation in children. Unique molecular identifiers tagged the TCRbeta library. TCRdb processed the PCR reads anew with MiXCR; each CDR3 protein has one entry. The table has 700,000 to 850,000 distinct CDR3 sequences, under 20% seen once. The starting material was PBMCs, mostly from graft donor cells, obtained 360 days after TCRalphabeta/CD19-depleted stem cell transplant. The TCR comes from a male patient under 18 who had a stem cell transplant for acute lymphoblastic leukemia, so the T cells may come from the graft donor.

CDR3 coding DNA: TGCAGTGCTAAAGGACAGGGGACGTGGAATGAGCAGTTCTTC. It is translated as CSAKGQGTWNEQFF. The chain couples TRBV20-1 to TRBJ2-1; the match to TRBD1 covers 9 bases. Germline CDR1 reads DFQATT; CDR2 reads SNEGSKA (reference sequence). The CDR3 has 14 residues. Trimming at V came to 4 bases and at J to 7 bases, leaving 8 bases not matched to a gene.